This entry concerns a single T cell receptor (beta chain). Antigen specificity is unknown. This entry belongs to a study of T cell responses to AZD1222 COVID-19 vaccine. General study points: Baseline antibody screening turned up just six seropositive AZD1222 recipients. The sample set comprised mostly white British donors with more females, and clonal diversity was possibly underestimated. Spike-specific TCR breadth and depth grew following two AZD1222 doses.

Profiling relied on immunoSEQ multiplex PCR, and the TCRdb table lists in-frame clones only, not all of them. Of more than 90,000 clones listed, roughly 80% are singletons. From germline, CDR1 is MNHNS and CDR2 SASEGT. The V end lost 8 bases, the J end lost 0 bases, and 11 bases lay between the germline ends. There are 14 residues in the CDR3. The chain links TRBV6-1 to TRBJ1-5; D is ambiguous. The receptor comes from an adult in good health. Sequenced here: peripheral blood, sampled on day 0 of AZD1222 vaccination. CDR3 in amino acids: CASGAAYSNQPQHF. The CDR3 coding sequence is TGTGCCAGCGGAGCAGCTTATAGCAATCAGCCCCAGCATTTT.